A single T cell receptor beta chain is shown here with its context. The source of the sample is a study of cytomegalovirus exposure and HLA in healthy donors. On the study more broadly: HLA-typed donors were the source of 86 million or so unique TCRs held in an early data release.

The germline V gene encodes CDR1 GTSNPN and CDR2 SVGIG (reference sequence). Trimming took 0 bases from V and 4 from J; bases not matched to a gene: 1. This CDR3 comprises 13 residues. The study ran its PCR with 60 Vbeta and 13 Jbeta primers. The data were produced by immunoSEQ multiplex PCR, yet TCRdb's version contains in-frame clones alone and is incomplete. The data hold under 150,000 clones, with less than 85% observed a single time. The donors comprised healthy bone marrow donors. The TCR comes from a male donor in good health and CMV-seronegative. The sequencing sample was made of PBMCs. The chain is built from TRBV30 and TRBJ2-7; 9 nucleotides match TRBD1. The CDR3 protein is CAWSVGQGYEQYF. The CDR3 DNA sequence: TGTGCCTGGAGTGTAGGACAGGGGTACGAGCAGTACTTC. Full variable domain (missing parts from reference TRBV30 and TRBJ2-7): SQTIHQWPATLVQPVGSPLSLECTVEGTSNPNLYWYRQAAGRGLQLLFYSVGIGQISSEVPQNLSASRPQDRQFILSSKKLLLSDSGFYLCAWSVGQGYEQYFGPGTRLTVT.